The following is a TCR beta chain sequence with its context. Some clones are missing from TCRdb's copy, which holds only in-frame ones; the method was immunoSEQ multiplex PCR. The sample lists around 95,000 clones; around half were seen once. The data were obtained in a study of shared clonotypes between healthy human individuals. V trimming: 6 bases; J trimming: 10 bases; junction bases outside the gene matches: 5. This CDR3 is built from 12 residues. Per germline, CDR1 MNHNY and CDR2 SVGAGI (reference sequence). The sample taken for sequencing was PBMCs. The receptor was derived from a woman in her thirties or forties in good health. Some clones in this sample may be carry-over from other donors' samples. This chain joins TRBV6-6 and TRBJ1-4; 7 positions match TRBD1. CDR3 sequence: CASRQDRSKLFF. The CDR3 nucleotides read TGTGCCAGCAGGCAGGACAGGTCAAAACTGTTTTTT.